This TCR beta chain appears in the sequencing data of a study of cytotoxic CD8 clonotypes in ibrutinib-treated CLL. Study information: Response sampling took place at median roughly 12 months of treatment, range 6 to 36.

Points from the study as a whole: Relative to age-matched healthy donors, clonality at baseline was higher, and it tracked circulating CD8+ T-cell counts. Among the clonotypes, public ones were uncommon and contracted or held stable on treatment.

TCRdb's copy holds only in-frame clones and misses some; the assay was immunoSEQ multiplex PCR. The sample holds roughly 200,000 clones, about 72% seen once. With regard to this clone: The antigen remains unidentified.

The authors obtained roughly 2 micrograms of genomic DNA from cryopreserved PBMCs for TCR beta libraries. Germline V gene lookup returns CDR1 SGHRS and CDR2 YFSETQ. CDR3 length equals 14 residues. The V end lost 6 bases, the J end lost 5 bases, and 17 bases lay between the germline ends. The sequence came from a human donor with chronic lymphocytic leukemia. This sample comprised PBMCs, obtained after 24 months of ibrutinib treatment. The V gene is TRBV5-1, the J gene TRBJ1-1; tentative D call: TRBD1 (5 bases). The CDR3 DNA follows: TGCGCCAGCACCATGTCCGGGGGAGAGACTGAAGCTTTCTTT. Translation: CASTMSGGETEAFF.